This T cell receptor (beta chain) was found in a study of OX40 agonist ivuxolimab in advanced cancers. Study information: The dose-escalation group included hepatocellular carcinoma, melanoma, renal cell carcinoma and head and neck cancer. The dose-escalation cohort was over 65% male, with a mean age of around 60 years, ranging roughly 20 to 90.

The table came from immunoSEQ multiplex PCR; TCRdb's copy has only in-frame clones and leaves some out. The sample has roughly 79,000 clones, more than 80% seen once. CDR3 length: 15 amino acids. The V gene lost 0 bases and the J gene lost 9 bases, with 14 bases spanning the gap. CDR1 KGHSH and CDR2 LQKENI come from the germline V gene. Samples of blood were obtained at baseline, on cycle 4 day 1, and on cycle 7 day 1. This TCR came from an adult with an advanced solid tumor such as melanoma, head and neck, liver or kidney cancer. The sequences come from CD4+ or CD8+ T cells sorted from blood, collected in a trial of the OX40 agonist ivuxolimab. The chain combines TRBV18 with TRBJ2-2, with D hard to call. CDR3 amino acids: CASSPPAGVRRELFF. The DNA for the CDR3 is TGTGCCAGCTCACCACCCGCTGGGGTGAGACGGGAGCTGTTTTTT. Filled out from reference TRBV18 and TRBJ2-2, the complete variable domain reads NAGVMQNPRHLVRRRGQEARLRCSPMKGHSHVYWYRQLPEEGLKFMVYLQKENIIDESGMPKERFSAEFPKEGPSILRIQQVVRGDSAAYFCASSPPAGVRRELFFGEGSRLTVL.